A single TCR beta chain is shown here with its context. One end of the junction fails to match germline, which may point to a read error. This record belongs to a study of blood T cell repertoires in COVID-19. Germline lookup yields CDR1 SGHTA and CDR2 FQGNSA. The CDR3 consists of 14 residues. Original processing notes: Using reference gene primer amplification, nucleated cell counts were estimated. Here immunoSEQ multiplex PCR was the method, and the copy in TCRdb shows in-frame clones only, minus some. Clone size and the V and J calls come from that table; the DNA yielded D and trimming. The table shows about 86,000 clones, with approximately 90% occurring only once.

Specimen: PBMCs or T cells enriched from blood (not recorded which). The chain uses TRBV7-2 and TRBJ2-3, with D maybe TRBD2 (5 bases). This sequence originates from a woman in her forties or fifties with acute COVID-19. This chain's CDR3 is CASSLALSTDTQYF. The CDR3 DNA sequence: TGTGCCAGCAGCCTAGCCCTTAGCACAGATACGCAGTATTTT.